The source of this TCR beta chain is a study of cytomegalovirus exposure and HLA in healthy donors. Profiling relied on immunoSEQ multiplex PCR, and the TCRdb table lists in-frame clones only, not all of them. The data hold nearly 200,000 clones, with 65% to 90% observed a single time. CDR1 is SEHNR, CDR2 FQNEAQ, per germline (reference sequence). The CDR3 consists of 18 residues. This receptor was taken from a woman aged 30 to 39 in good health and CMV-seropositive. Source material: PBMCs. This chain links TRBV7-9 with TRBJ2-2; 8 nucleotides agree with TRBD2. The CDR3 DNA sequence: TGTGTCGGAACCCCGGGACGGGGGGGACCCACGAACACCGGGGAGCTGTTTTTT. As protein: CVGTPGRGGPTNTGELFF.